These T cell receptor beta chains were read from a single sample in a study of long-term antiretroviral therapy in people with HIV. Profiled with immunoSEQ multiplex PCR; TCRdb holds only in-frame clones, not every one. The sample has about 17,000 clones, around 79% seen once. This material consisted of unsorted PBMCs, taken at the start of antiretroviral therapy. All receptors come from a man aged 25-45 years with HIV. Both conserved end residues are part of each CDR3. The D gene is left open where the match is weak.

d_call: TRBD1
j_call: TRBJ2-7
v_call: TRBV11-2
cdr3_aa: CASSLGDRAGEQYF

d_call: TRBD2
j_call: TRBJ2-7
v_call: TRBV28
cdr3_aa: CASTLPTSREHYSYEQYF

d_call: .
j_call: TRBJ2-3
v_call: TRBV7-9
cdr3_aa: CASSRGDTQYF

d_call: TRBD1
j_call: TRBJ1-4
v_call: TRBV9
cdr3_aa: CASSPEGGGGEKLFF

d_call: .
j_call: TRBJ1-1
v_call: TRBV30
cdr3_aa: CAHDDGGTEAFF

d_call: TRBD2
j_call: TRBJ2-5
v_call: TRBV29-1
cdr3_aa: CSVIAGGAETQYF

d_call: .
j_call: TRBJ1-5
v_call: TRBV5-8
cdr3_aa: CASSRTAGRNQPQHF

d_call: .
j_call: TRBJ1-1
v_call: TRBV4-1
cdr3_aa: CASSQDLRVTEAFF

d_call: TRBD2
j_call: TRBJ2-1
v_call: TRBV12-5
cdr3_aa: CASGSPSGSLFDEQFF

d_call: .
j_call: TRBJ2-7
v_call: TRBV30
cdr3_aa: CAWSQGTDSYEQYF